Here is one TCR beta chain with its context. TCRdb's table, derived via immunoSEQ multiplex PCR, lists solely in-frame clones and lacks some. This table has more than 250,000 clones, roughly 90% appearing once. The data derive from a study of blood T cell repertoires in COVID-19. About the study: The United States, Italy and Spain provided the acute and convalescent COVID-19 samples.

This TCR was recovered from a man in his late teens or twenties who had recovered from COVID-19. Sequencing was done on a sample of peripheral blood.

In DNA, the CDR3 is TGTGCCACCAGTGACTCCGGGACAGAGGATATAGATACGCAGTATTTT. Protein sequence: CATSDSGTEDIDTQYF. The chain links TRBV24-1 to TRBJ2-3, with 7 bases identical to TRBD1. Germline-derived CDR1 and CDR2 are KGHDR and SFDVKD. J was trimmed by 5 bases and V by 4 bases; bases with no gene match: 11. The CDR3 runs to 16 residues.